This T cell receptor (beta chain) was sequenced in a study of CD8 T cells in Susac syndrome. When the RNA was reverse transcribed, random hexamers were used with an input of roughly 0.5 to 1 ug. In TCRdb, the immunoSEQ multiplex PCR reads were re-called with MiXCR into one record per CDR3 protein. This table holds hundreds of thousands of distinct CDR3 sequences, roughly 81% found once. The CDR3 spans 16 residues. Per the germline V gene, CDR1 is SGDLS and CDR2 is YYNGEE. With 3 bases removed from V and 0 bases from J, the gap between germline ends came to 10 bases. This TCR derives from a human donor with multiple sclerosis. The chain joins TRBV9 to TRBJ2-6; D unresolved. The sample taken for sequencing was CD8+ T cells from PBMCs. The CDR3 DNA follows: TGTGCCAGCAGCGGCAGGAGAAGCTCTGGGGCCAACGTCCTGACTTTC. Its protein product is CASSGRRSSGANVLTF.